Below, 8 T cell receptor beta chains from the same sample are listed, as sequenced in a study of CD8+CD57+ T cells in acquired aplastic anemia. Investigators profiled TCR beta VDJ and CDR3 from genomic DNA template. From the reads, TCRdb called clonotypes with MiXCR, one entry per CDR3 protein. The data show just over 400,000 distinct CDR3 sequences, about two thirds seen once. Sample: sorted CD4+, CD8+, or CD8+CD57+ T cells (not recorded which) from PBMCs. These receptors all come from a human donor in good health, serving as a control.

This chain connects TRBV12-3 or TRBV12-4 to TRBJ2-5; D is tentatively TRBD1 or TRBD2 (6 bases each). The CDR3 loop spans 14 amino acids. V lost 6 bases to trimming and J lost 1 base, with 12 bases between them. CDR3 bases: TGTGCCAGCAGCCCGACGGGGGCCCAAGAGACCCAGTACTTC. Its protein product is CASSPTGAQETQYF.

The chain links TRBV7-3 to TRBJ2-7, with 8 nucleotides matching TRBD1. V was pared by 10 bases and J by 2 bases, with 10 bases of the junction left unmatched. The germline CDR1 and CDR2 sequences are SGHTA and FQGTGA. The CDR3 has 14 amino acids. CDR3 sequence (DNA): TGTGCCATCAGTGCAGGGGGCCGAGCCTACGAGCAGTACTTC. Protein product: CAISAGGRAYEQYF.

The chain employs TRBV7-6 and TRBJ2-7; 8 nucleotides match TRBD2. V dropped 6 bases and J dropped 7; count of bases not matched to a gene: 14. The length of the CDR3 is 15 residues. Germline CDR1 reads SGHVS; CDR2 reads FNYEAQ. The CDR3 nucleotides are TGTGCCAGCAGACCGCCGGGACTAGGTGGGGGGGAGCAGTACTTC. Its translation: CASRPPGLGGGEQYF. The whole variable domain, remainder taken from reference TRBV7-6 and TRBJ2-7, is GAGVSQSPRYKVTKRGQDVALRCDPISGHVSLYWYRQALGQGPEFLTYFNYEAQQDKSGLPNDRFSAERPEGSISTLTIQRTEQRDSAMYRCASRPPGLGGGEQYFGPGTRLTVT.

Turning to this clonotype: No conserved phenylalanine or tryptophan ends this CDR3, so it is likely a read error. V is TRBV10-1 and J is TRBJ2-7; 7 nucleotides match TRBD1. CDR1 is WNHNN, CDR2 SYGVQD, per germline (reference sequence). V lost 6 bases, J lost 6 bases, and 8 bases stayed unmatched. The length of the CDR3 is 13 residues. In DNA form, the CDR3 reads TGCGCCAGCAGACCCCGGGACAGTTCCGAGCAGTACATA. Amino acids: CASRPRDSSEQYI.

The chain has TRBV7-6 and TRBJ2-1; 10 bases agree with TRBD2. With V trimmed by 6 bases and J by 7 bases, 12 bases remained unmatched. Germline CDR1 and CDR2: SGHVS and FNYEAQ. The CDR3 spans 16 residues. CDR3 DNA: TGTGCCAGCAGTCCCGATCTAGCGGGGGTTTTGAATGAGCAGTTCTTC. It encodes CASSPDLAGVLNEQFF.

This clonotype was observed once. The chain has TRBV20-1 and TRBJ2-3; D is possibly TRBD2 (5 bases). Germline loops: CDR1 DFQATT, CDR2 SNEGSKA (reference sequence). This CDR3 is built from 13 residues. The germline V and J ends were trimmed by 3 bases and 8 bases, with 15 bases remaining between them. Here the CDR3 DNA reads TGCAGTGCTAGGGGCCTGGAGGCTGGTACGCAGTATTTT. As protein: CSARGLEAGTQYF.

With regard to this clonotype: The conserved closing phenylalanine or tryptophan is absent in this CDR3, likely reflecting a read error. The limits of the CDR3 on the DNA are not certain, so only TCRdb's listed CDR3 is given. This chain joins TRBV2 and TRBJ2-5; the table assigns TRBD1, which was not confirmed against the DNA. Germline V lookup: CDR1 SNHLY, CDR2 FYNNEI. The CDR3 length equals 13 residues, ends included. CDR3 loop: CASSPRGRETHYV.

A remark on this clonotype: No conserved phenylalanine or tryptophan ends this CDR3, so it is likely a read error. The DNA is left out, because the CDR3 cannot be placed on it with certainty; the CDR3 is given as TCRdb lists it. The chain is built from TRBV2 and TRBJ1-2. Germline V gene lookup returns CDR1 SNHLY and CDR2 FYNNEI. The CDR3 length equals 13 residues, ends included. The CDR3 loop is CASRLNSNYFGPV.